This entry describes one T cell receptor (beta chain). Its antigen remains unidentified. Clones were read by immunoSEQ multiplex PCR, and TCRdb kept only the in-frame ones, dropping some. The sample records roughly 130,000 clones, roughly 92% being singletons. This CDR3 has 13 amino acids. Germline lookup yields CDR1 SGHNT and CDR2 YYREEE (reference sequence). V lost 4 bases, J lost 2 bases, and 9 bases lay in between. The source of the sample is a study of T cell responses to AZD1222 COVID-19 vaccine. Study-level results: Among vaccine-associated CD4 TCRs, coverage spanned spike, with dominance at 160-218 and 743-854. Recipients of two AZD1222 doses showed rising Spike-specific TCR breadth and depth.

This clonotype was obtained from an adult who received the AZD1222 COVID-19 vaccine. This chain connects TRBV5-4 to TRBJ1-2; D is possibly TRBD1 (5 bases). Sequenced here: peripheral blood, sampled 28 days after the second AZD1222 dose. The CDR3 here is CASSRDGNYGYTF. In DNA form, the CDR3 reads TGTGCCAGCAGCAGGGACGGCAACTATGGCTACACCTTC.